A selection of T cell receptor beta chains follows, all from one sample in a study of Graves' ophthalmopathy and Graves' hyperthyroidism. TCRdb processed the multiplex PCR reads anew with MiXCR; each CDR3 protein has one entry. Of approximately 1.2 million distinct CDR3 sequences in the sample, roughly two fifths were seen once. The sequenced sample was peripheral blood or thyroid tissue (not recorded which). The receptors originated from an adult man with Graves' hyperthyroidism. The CDR3 runs from the conserved cysteine through the conserved F or W. D genes are given only for firm matches. Clone size appears in some rows only: once, few, many, or a class for an expanded clone.

cdr3_length clone_size d_call j_call v_call cdr3_nt cdr3_aa
15 many TRBD2 TRBJ2-5 TRBV11-2 TGTGCCAGCAGCTTAACGGCGGGGGGGCTTGAGACCCAGTACTTC CASSLTAGGLETQYF
12 - - TRBJ2-7 TRBV12-3/TRBV12-4 TGTGCCAGCACCGGGCAGGCCGGGGAGCAGTACTTC CASTGQAGEQYF
12 few - TRBJ1-5 TRBV6-6 TGTGCCAGCAGTGAACTTGGTCAGCCCCAGCATTTT CASSELGQPQHF
16 few - TRBJ2-5 TRBV25-1 TGTGCCAGCAGCTTATTCGGGGCCGGGCACCAAGAGACCCAGTACTTC CASSLFGAGHQETQYF
14 - - TRBJ1-2 TRBV10-2 TGTGCCAGCAGTCCGCGGGAGTTCCTTAGGGGCTACACCTTC CASSPREFLRGYTF
17 - TRBD1 TRBJ2-5 TRBV7-2 TGTGCCACCAGCCCGCAGGGGGCGCTTTATGGGGCAGAGACCCAGTACTTC CATSPQGALYGAETQYF
14 - - TRBJ1-2 TRBV5-5 TGTGCCAGCACTCCGGGCGGGGGACTGTATGGCTACACCTTC CASTPGGGLYGYTF
16 - - TRBJ1-2 TRBV15 TGTGCCAGCAGGACCCCTACAGGAGGGGCGAGGTCTAGCTACACCTTC CASRTPTGGARSSYTF
14 many - TRBJ2-5 TRBV9 TGTGCCAGCAGCGTAGTTCCCGGACAAGAGACCCAGTACTTC CASSVVPGQETQYF
14 - - TRBJ1-2 TRBV15 TGTGCCACCAGCAGAGAGGCCGGATTCTATGGCTACACCTTC CATSREAGFYGYTF
12 - - TRBJ2-7 TRBV11-2 TGTGCCAGCAGCTTAGACTACAACCCGCAGTACTTC CASSLDYNPQYF
14 many - TRBJ1-2 TRBV7-2 TGTGCCAGCAGCTTAGCGCTGGCGGCGGGTGGCTACACCTTC CASSLALAAGGYTF
14 many - TRBJ1-6 TRBV2 TGTGCCAGCAGTGGCAGGCAGTTCGGTTCACCCCTCCACTTT CASSGRQFGSPLHF
16 - TRBD1 TRBJ1-6 TRBV5-1 TGCGCCAGCAGCGACGCCGGGACAGGTCATTTTCCACCCCTCCACTTT CASSDAGTGHFPPLHF
15 many - TRBJ1-5 TRBV20-1 TGCAGTGCCGACTCCTACCTTTATAGCAATCAGCCCCAGCATTTT CSADSYLYSNQPQHF
14 many - TRBJ2-7 TRBV20-1 TGCAGTGGTGTGTCAGACGCCCTTTCCTACGAGCAGTACTTC CSGVSDALSYEQYF
15 few - TRBJ2-6 TRBV2 TGTGCCAGCAGTGATGGGGGCCGTGGGGCCAACGTCCTGACTTTC CASSDGGRGANVLTF
11 - - TRBJ2-1 TRBV5-1 TGCGCCAGCAGCTCTACCGGAGAGCAGTTCTTC CASSSTGEQFF
12 many - TRBJ2-7 TRBV7-9 TGTGCCAGCAGCTTTAGGGGGAACGAGCAGTACTTC CASSFRGNEQYF
13 many - TRBJ1-2 TRBV5-8 TGTGCCAGCAGCTTGGGATACCTTCCTGGCTACACCTTC CASSLGYLPGYTF
14 - TRBD1 TRBJ1-5 TRBV20-1 TGCAGTGCTCAAGGACAGGGGGTTTATCAGCCCCAGCATTTT CSAQGQGVYQPQHF
12 few TRBD1 TRBJ1-2 TRBV19 TGTGCCAGTCACAGGGGGTACTATGGCTACACCTTC CASHRGYYGYTF
13 few - TRBJ1-1 TRBV10-2 TGCGCCAGCAGTGAGAGGGTTGGCACTGAAGCTTTCTTT CASSERVGTEAFF
18 - TRBD1 TRBJ1-5 TRBV7-8 TGTGCCAGCAGTTTATCGGGGACAGGGGGCGGGAGGGGTCAGCCCCAGCATTTT CASSLSGTGGGRGQPQHF
14 - - TRBJ1-5 TRBV15 TGTGCCACCTGGAAGGGAGGAGGTGTTGAGACCCAGCATTTT CATWKGGGVETQHF